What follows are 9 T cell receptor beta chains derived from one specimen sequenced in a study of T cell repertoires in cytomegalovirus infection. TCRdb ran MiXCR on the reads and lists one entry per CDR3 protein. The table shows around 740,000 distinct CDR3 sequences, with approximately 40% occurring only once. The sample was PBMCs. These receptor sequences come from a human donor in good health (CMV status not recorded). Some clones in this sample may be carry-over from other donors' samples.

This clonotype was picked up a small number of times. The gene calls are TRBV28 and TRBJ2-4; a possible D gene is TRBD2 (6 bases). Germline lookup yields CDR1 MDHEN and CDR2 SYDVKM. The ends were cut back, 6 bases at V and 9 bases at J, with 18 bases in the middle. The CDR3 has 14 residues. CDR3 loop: CASSDGLKRGIQYF. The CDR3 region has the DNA TGTGCCAGCAGCGACGGACTAAAACGAGGCATTCAGTACTTC.

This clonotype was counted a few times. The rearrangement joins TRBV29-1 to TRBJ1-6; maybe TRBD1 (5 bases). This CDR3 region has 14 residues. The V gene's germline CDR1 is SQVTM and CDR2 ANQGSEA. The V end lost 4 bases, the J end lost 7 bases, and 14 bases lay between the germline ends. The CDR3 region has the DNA TGCAGCGTTGGAAACGGGGGAATGAATTCACCCCTCCACTTT. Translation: CSVGNGGMNSPLHF.

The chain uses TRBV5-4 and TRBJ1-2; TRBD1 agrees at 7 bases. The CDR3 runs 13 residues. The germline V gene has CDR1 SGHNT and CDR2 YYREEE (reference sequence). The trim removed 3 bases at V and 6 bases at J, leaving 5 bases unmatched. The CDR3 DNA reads TGTGCCAGCAGCTCAGCAGGGGGTCATGGCTACACCTTC. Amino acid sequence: CASSSAGGHGYTF.

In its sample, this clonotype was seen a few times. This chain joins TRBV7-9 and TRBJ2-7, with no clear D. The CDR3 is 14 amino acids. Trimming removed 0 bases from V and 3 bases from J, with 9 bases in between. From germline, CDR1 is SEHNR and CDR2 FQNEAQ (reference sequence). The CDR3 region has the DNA TGTGCCAGCAGCTTAGCGGGGTCCCACTACGAGCAGTACTTC. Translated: CASSLAGSHYEQYF.

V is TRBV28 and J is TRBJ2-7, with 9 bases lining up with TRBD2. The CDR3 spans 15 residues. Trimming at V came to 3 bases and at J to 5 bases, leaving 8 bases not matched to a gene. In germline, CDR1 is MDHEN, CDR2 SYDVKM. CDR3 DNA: TGTGCCAGCAGTTTTAGCGGGAGAGGTATAGACGAGCAGTACTTC. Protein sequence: CASSFSGRGIDEQYF.

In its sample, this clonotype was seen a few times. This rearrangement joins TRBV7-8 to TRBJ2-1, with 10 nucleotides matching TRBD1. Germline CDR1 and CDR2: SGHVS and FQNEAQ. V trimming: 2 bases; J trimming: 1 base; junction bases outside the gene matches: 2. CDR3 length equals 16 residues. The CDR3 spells CASSLRDRGSYNEQFF. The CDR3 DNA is TGTGCCAGCAGCTTACGGGACAGGGGATCCTACAATGAGCAGTTCTTC.

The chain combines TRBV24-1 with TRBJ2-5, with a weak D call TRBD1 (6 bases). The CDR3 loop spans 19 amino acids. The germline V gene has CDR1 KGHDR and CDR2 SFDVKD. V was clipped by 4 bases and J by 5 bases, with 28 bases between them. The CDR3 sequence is CATSDSSRDTHLGLETQYF. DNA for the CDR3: TGTGCCACCAGTGACTCCAGCCGGGACACACATCTCGGTTTGGAGACCCAGTACTTC.

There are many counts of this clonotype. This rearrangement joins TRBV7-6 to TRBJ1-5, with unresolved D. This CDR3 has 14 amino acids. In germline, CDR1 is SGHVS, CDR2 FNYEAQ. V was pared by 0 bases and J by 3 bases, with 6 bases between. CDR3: CASSLAGDNQPQHF. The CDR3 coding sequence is TGTGCCAGCAGCTTAGCAGGCGACAATCAGCCCCAGCATTTT.

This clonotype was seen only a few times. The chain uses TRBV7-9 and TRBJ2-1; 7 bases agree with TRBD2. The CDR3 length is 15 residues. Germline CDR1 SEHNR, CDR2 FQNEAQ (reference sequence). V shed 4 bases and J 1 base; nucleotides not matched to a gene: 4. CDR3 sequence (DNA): TGTGCCAGCAGCTCCACTAGCGAGTCCTACAATGAGCAGTTCTTC. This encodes CASSSTSESYNEQFF.